The rows below give T cell receptor beta chains drawn from one sample of a study of CD8+CD57+ T cells in acquired aplastic anemia. TCRdb re-called the reads through MiXCR, storing one row per CDR3 protein. The table lists 200,000 to 250,000 distinct CDR3 sequences, approximately 35% of them singletons. Sequenced sample: sorted CD4+, CD8+, or CD8+CD57+ T cells (not recorded which) from PBMCs. Every receptor here comes from a human donor in good health, serving as a control. CDR3s leave out the opening cysteine and the closing phenylalanine or tryptophan. Each record gives: J gene, clone size, V gene, CDR3 protein. A clone size is listed for some rows: how often the clone was seen (once, few, many), or a class if it is expanded.

j_gene: TRBJ1-2
abundance: many
v_gene: TRBV10-3
CDR3aa: AISSSGQGANIDGYT

j_gene: TRBJ1-2
abundance: -
v_gene: TRBV11-1
CDR3aa: ASSSTGVDYGYT

j_gene: TRBJ2-7
abundance: many
v_gene: TRBV19
CDR3aa: ASSIVKGAYEQY

j_gene: TRBJ1-1
abundance: few
v_gene: TRBV19
CDR3aa: ASSITRGRPGIPIRNTEAF

j_gene: TRBJ1-3
abundance: few
v_gene: TRBV5-5
CDR3aa: ASSLMESGNTIY

j_gene: TRBJ2-3
abundance: many
v_gene: TRBV29-1
CDR3aa: SVEGVQQGADGSTDTQY

j_gene: TRBJ2-2
abundance: -
v_gene: TRBV7-3
CDR3aa: ASSLTPGGVNTGELF

j_gene: TRBJ1-2
abundance: -
v_gene: TRBV4-1
CDR3aa: AGSQDLGARGYT

j_gene: TRBJ1-3
abundance: many
v_gene: TRBV20-1
CDR3aa: SAQVSAEGNTIY

j_gene: TRBJ2-3
abundance: -
v_gene: TRBV7-3
CDR3aa: ASSLERGVRNEQY

j_gene: TRBJ1-2
abundance: few
v_gene: TRBV20-1
CDR3aa: SASLRDGYT

j_gene: TRBJ1-4
abundance: -
v_gene: TRBV7-6
CDR3aa: ASSSQGGNEKLF

j_gene: TRBJ1-1
abundance: -
v_gene: TRBV7-6
CDR3aa: ASSTSTGGWTEAF

j_gene: TRBJ2-1
abundance: many
v_gene: TRBV29-1
CDR3aa: SASSGQSSYNEQF

j_gene: TRBJ2-3
abundance: -
v_gene: TRBV24-1
CDR3aa: ATGVADTQY

j_gene: TRBJ1-2
abundance: -
v_gene: TRBV2
CDR3aa: ASSRQALNYGYT

j_gene: TRBJ1-4
abundance: many
v_gene: TRBV24-1
CDR3aa: ATSEAGTNEKLF

j_gene: TRBJ1-2
abundance: -
v_gene: TRBV15
CDR3aa: ATGKERVGGYT

j_gene: TRBJ1-2
abundance: -
v_gene: TRBV12-3/TRBV12-4
CDR3aa: ASGGEGSGYT

j_gene: TRBJ2-7
abundance: many
v_gene: TRBV4-1
CDR3aa: ASSRRNRDYEQY

j_gene: TRBJ1-4
abundance: once
v_gene: TRBV19
CDR3aa: ASSPTRVGLF

j_gene: TRBJ1-2
abundance: many
v_gene: TRBV6-1
CDR3aa: ASRRKAGGSGYT

j_gene: TRBJ2-7
abundance: -
v_gene: TRBV12-3/TRBV12-4
CDR3aa: ASTPGTGGGYEQY

j_gene: TRBJ1-1
abundance: once
v_gene: TRBV9
CDR3aa: ARAPKQGNTEAF

j_gene: TRBJ2-5
abundance: -
v_gene: TRBV7-6
CDR3aa: ASSLVS

j_gene: TRBJ1-2
abundance: few
v_gene: TRBV15
CDR3aa: ATSRGGVGDYGYT

j_gene: TRBJ1-5
abundance: few
v_gene: TRBV6-1
CDR3aa: ASSERDRLNQPQH

j_gene: TRBJ1-6
abundance: few
v_gene: TRBV3-1
CDR3aa: ASSQDRGQGTSPLH

j_gene: TRBJ1-1
abundance: many
v_gene: TRBV2
CDR3aa: ASLSNPGTSNTEAF

j_gene: TRBJ2-7
abundance: -
v_gene: TRBV20-1
CDR3aa: SAGGTGNEQY

j_gene: TRBJ2-5
abundance: many
v_gene: TRBV19
CDR3aa: ASSKWGGLETQY

j_gene: TRBJ1-1
abundance: -
v_gene: TRBV10-3
CDR3aa: ASIDRGRTEAF

j_gene: TRBJ1-1
abundance: -
v_gene: TRBV7-2
CDR3aa: ASSSNSWSAVGNTEAF

j_gene: TRBJ1-2
abundance: -
v_gene: TRBV20-1
CDR3aa: SRTGFYGYT

j_gene: TRBJ2-2
abundance: few
v_gene: TRBV6-1
CDR3aa: ATRLRTVDGELF

j_gene: TRBJ2-7
abundance: -
v_gene: TRBV20-1
CDR3aa: SATAGGFYEQY

j_gene: TRBJ2-5
abundance: many
v_gene: TRBV4-1
CDR3aa: ASSQVGVRETQY

j_gene: TRBJ2-5
abundance: many
v_gene: TRBV2
CDR3aa: ASRDTFGLQETQY

j_gene: TRBJ1-2
abundance: many
v_gene: TRBV20-1
CDR3aa: SASPRTLTYGYT

j_gene: TRBJ2-7
abundance: -
v_gene: TRBV20-1
CDR3aa: SAQTGISYEQY

j_gene: TRBJ2-1
abundance: many
v_gene: TRBV10-3
CDR3aa: AIRGTANNEQF

j_gene: TRBJ1-1
abundance: -
v_gene: TRBV5-1
CDR3aa: ASSRWTGGGMNTEAF

j_gene: TRBJ1-1
abundance: -
v_gene: TRBV5-1
CDR3aa: ASGTGEKNTEAF

j_gene: TRBJ1-3
abundance: many
v_gene: TRBV11-2
CDR3aa: ASSKDRVRNTIY

j_gene: TRBJ2-3
abundance: -
v_gene: TRBV24-1
CDR3aa: ATSDPGRFTDTQY

j_gene: TRBJ2-7
abundance: -
v_gene: TRBV6-5
CDR3aa: ASSYKGQAYEQY